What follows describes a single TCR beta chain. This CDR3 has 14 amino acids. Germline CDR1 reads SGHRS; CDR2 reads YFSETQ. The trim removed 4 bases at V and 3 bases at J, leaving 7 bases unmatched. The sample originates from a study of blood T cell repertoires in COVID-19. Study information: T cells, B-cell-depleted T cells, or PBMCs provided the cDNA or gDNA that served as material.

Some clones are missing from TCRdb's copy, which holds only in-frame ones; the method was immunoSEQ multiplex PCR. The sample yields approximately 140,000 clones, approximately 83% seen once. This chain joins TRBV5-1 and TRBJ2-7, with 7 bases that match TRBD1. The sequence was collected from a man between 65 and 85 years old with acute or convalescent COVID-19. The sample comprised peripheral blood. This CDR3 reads CASSPSGQNYEQYF. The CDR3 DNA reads TGCGCCAGCAGCCCCTCGGGACAGAACTACGAGCAGTACTTC.